The T cell receptor beta chain described here comes from a study of cytotoxic CD8 clonotypes in ibrutinib-treated CLL. Overall study context: In all, more than ten patients were relapsed/refractory, approximately 14 were treatment-naive and 17 to 18 were IGHV unmutated.

Trimming cost V 3 bases and J 2 bases, with 11 bases left between them. Germline CDR1 is MGHRA and CDR2 is YSYEKL. CDR3 size: 14 residues. Data came from immunoSEQ multiplex PCR; TCRdb stores just in-frame clones and leaves some out. The sample has 50,000 to 65,000 clones, about three quarters seen once. This receptor was identified in a human donor with chronic lymphocytic leukemia. Specimen: PBMCs, collected after 12 months of ibrutinib treatment. The V call is TRBV4-1, the J call TRBJ2-7; D is tentatively TRBD1 or TRBD2 (5 bases each). Written as DNA, the CDR3 is TGCGCCAGCAGCCAGGGGGACGGGCCCTACGAGCAGTACTTC. Translation: CASSQGDGPYEQYF.